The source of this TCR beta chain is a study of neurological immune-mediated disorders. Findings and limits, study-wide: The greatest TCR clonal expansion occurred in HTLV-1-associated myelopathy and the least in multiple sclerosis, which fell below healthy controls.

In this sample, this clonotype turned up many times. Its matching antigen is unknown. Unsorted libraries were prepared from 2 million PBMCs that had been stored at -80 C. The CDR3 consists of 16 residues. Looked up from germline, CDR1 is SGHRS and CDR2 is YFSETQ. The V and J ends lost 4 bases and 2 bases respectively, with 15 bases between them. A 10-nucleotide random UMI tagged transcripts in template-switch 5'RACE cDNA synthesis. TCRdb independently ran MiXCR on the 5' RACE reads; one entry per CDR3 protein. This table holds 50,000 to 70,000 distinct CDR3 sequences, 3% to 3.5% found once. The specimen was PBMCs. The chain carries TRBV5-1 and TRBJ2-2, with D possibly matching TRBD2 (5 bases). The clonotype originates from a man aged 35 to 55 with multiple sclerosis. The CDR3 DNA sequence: TGCGCCAGCAGCCCTCTTATGGGAGAAAACACCGGGGAGCTGTTTTTT. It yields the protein CASSPLMGENTGELFF.